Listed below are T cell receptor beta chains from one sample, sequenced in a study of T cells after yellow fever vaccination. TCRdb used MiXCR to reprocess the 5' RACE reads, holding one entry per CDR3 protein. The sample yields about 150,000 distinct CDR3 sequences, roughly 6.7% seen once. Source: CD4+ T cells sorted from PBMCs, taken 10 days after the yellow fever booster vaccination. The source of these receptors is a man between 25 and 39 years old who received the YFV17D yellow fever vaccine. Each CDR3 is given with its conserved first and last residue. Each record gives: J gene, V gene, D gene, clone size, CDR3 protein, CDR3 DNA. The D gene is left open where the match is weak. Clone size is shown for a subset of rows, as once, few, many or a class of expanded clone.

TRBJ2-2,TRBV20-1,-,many,CSARRDTGELFF,TGCAGTGCCAGAAGGGACACCGGGGAGCTGTTTTTT
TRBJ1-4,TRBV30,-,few,CAWGGQGGEKLFF,TGTGCCTGGGGGGGACAAGGAGGCGAAAAACTGTTTTTT
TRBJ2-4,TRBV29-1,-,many,CSVEDRLAKNIQYF,TGCAGCGTTGAAGATCGGCTAGCCAAAAACATTCAGTACTTC
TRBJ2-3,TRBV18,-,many,CASSPPEDTQYF,TGTGCCAGCTCACCACCGGAAGATACGCAGTATTTT
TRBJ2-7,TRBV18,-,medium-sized,CASSPEYEQYF,TGTGCCAGCTCGCCGGAGTACGAGCAGTACTTC
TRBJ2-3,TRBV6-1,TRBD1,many,CASIPLGQGTDTQYF,TGTGCCAGCATACCGCTCGGACAGGGGACAGATACGCAGTATTTT
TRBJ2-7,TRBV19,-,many,CASSNTREQYF,TGTGCCAGTAGTAATACGCGGGAGCAGTACTTC
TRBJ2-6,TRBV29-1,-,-,CSVQSGANVLTF,TGCAGCGTTCAAAGTGGGGCCAACGTCCTGACTTTC
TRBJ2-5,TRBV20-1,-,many,CSAISDRSETQYF,TGCAGTGCCATAAGTGACAGAAGCGAGACCCAGTACTTC
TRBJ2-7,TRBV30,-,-,CAWLGIYEQYF,TGTGCCTGGCTCGGAATTTACGAGCAGTACTTC
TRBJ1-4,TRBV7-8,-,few,CASSFGFNEKLFF,TGTGCCAGCAGCTTTGGCTTTAATGAAAAACTGTTTTTT
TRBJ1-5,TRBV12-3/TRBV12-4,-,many,CASSLALAGQPQHF,TGTGCCAGCAGTTTAGCCCTCGCTGGTCAGCCCCAGCATTTT
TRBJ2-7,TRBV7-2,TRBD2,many,CASSRLAGGTEQYF,TGTGCCAGCAGCCGTTTGGCGGGAGGCACCGAGCAGTACTTC
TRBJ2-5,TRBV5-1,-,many,CASSLSLEETQYF,TGCGCCAGCAGCTTATCCCTTGAAGAGACCCAGTACTTC
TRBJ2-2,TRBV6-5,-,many,CASSYPTTGGTGELFF,TGTGCCAGCAGTTATCCCACTACAGGTGGCACCGGGGAGCTGTTTTTT
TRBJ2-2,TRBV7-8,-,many,CASSALPRLRGGAGTGELFF,TGTGCCAGCAGCGCCCTTCCCCGACTCCGAGGGGGCGCGGGGACCGGGGAGCTGTTTTTT
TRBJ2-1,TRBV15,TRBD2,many,CATSRVGLAGALSSYNEQFF,TGTGCCACCAGCAGAGTAGGACTAGCGGGAGCCCTAAGCTCCTACAATGAGCAGTTCTTC
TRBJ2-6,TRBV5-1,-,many,CASSLRQGSSGANVLTF,TGCGCCAGCAGCTTGAGGCAGGGAAGCTCTGGGGCCAACGTCCTGACTTTC
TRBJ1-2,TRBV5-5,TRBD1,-,CASSSVTGQGTGYGYTF,TGTGCCAGCAGCTCCGTTACGGGACAGGGAACGGGATATGGCTACACCTTC
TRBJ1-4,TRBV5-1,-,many,CASSLAGQGRANEKLFF,TGCGCCAGCAGCTTGGCCGGGCAGGGACGGGCTAATGAAAAACTGTTTTTT
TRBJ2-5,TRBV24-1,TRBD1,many,CATSAPGTGETQYF,TGTGCCACCAGTGCCCCCGGGACAGGGGAAACCCAGTACTTC
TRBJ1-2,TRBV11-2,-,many,CASSQDRSSGYTF,TGTGCCAGCAGTCAAGACAGGTCCTCCGGCTACACCTTC
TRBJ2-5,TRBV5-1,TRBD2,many,CASNGGLAGQETQYF,TGCGCCAGCAACGGGGGACTAGCGGGGCAAGAGACCCAGTACTTC
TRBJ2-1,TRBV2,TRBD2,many,CASSARLANEQFF,TGTGCCAGCAGCGCGAGACTAGCAAATGAGCAGTTCTTC
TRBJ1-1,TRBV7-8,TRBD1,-,CASSGGGTGVVMNTEAFF,TGTGCCAGCAGCGGCGGCGGGACAGGGGTCGTAATGAACACTGAAGCTTTCTTT
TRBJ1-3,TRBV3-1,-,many,CASSQRGSGNTIYF,TGTGCCAGCAGCCAACGAGGATCTGGAAACACCATATATTTT
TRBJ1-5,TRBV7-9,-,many,CASSSGTLVVGPQHF,TGTGCCAGCAGCTCCGGGACACTTGTAGTTGGGCCCCAGCATTTT
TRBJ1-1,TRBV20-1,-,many,CSARRAGWGTEAFF,TGCAGTGCTAGAAGAGCAGGGTGGGGCACTGAAGCTTTCTTT
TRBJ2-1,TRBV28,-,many,CASSLRGRGGGNEQFF,TGTGCCAGCAGTCTCAGGGGCAGGGGTGGTGGCAATGAGCAGTTCTTC
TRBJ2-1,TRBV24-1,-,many,CATSEGGFENEQFF,TGTGCCACCAGTGAGGGGGGTTTCGAGAATGAGCAGTTCTTC
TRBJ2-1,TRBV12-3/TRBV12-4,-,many,CASILGTSVMGSYNEQFF,-
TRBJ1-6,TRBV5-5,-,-,CASSFEGSNSPLHF,TGTGCCAGCAGCTTCGAAGGTTCCAATTCACCCCTCCACTTT
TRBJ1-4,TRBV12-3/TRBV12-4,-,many,CASSLRFTGSNEKLFF,TGTGCCAGCAGTTTGCGGTTCACAGGATCTAATGAAAAACTGTTTTTT
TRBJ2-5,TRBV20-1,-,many,CSARVGWETQYF,TGCAGTGCTAGGGTAGGGTGGGAGACCCAGTACTTC
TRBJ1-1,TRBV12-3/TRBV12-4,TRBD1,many,CASVRQGDGTAFF,TGTGCCAGCGTAAGACAGGGGGACGGGACAGCTTTCTTT
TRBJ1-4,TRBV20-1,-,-,CCAEKEDEKLFF,TGCTGTGCGGAGAAGGAGGATGAAAAACTGTTTTTT
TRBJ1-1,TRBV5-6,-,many,CASSLSSEAFF,TGTGCCAGCAGCTTGTCCTCTGAAGCTTTCTTT
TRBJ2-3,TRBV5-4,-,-,CASSSKTGRTDTQYF,TGTGCCAGCAGCTCAAAGACAGGGAGGACAGATACGCAGTATTTT
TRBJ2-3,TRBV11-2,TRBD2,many,CASSLESLAGGRTDTQYF,TGTGCCAGCAGCTTAGAGTCACTAGCGGGAGGGCGGACAGATACGCAGTATTTT
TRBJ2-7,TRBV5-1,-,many,CASSLGDTPYEQYF,TGCGCCAGCAGCTTGGGGGACACCCCATACGAGCAGTACTTC
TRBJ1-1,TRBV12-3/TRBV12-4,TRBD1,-,CASRSYQGARGEAFF,TGTGCCAGCAGGTCCTACCAGGGGGCGCGGGGTGAAGCTTTCTTT
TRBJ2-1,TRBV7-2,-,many,CASSQGAGNMGQFF,TGTGCCAGCAGCCAGGGAGCCGGGAATATGGGGCAGTTCTTC
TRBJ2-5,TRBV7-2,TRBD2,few,CASSFGGFGETQYF,TGTGCCAGCAGCTTCGGGGGGTTCGGAGAGACCCAGTACTTC
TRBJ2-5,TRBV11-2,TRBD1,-,CASRPTNRGRGETQYF,TGTGCCAGCAGACCAACTAACAGGGGAAGGGGAGAGACCCAGTACTTC
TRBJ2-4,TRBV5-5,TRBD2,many,CASSSGLAGKNIQYF,TGTGCCAGCAGCTCTGGACTAGCGGGGAAAAACATTCAGTACTTC
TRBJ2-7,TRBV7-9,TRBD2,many,CASSRIGSGSPYEQYF,TGTGCCAGCAGCCGAATCGGTAGCGGGAGCCCCTACGAGCAGTACTTC